This T cell receptor (beta chain) was recorded in a study of T-cell reconstitution after alpha-beta-depleted transplantation in children. Unique molecular identifiers were used to barcode this TCRbeta library. Each CDR3 protein is one row after TCRdb ran MiXCR on the PCR reads. The sample gives hundreds of thousands of distinct CDR3 sequences, roughly 17% of which show up once; 0.9% to 1.2% is in the top ten. This clonotype showed up just a few times. The V and J ends lost 1 base and 3 bases respectively, with 11 bases between them. Germline CDR1 SGHRS, CDR2 YFSETQ. The CDR3 runs 14 residues. J is TRBJ2-7 and V is TRBV5-1, with D perhaps matching TRBD1 or TRBD2 (5 bases each). The origin of this receptor is a human donor who donated a stem cell graft to a child with acute myeloid leukemia. Sequenced here: PBMCs from the stem cell graft donor, sampled from the stem cell graft. CDR3 sequence: CASSLTGPNYEQYF. The CDR3 DNA sequence: TGCGCCAGCAGCTTGACGGGGCCCAACTACGAGCAGTACTTC.